The 27 T cell receptor beta chains in this list originate from one sample, sequenced in a study of OX40 agonist ivuxolimab in advanced cancers. Receptor amplification or capture employed the immunoSEQ multiplex PCR assay. Not all clones reach the TCRdb copy of this immuneACCESS table, which keeps in-frame sequences only. Checked studies attribute under half of the gap to unresolved V genes and leave the rest unexplained. The sample table lists about 99,000 clones, approximately 93% of them with a count of one. The top ten constitute approximately 0.2% of the sample. Sequencing used CD4+ or CD8+ T cells sorted from blood, obtained in a trial of the OX40 agonist ivuxolimab. The receptors come from an adult with an advanced solid tumor such as melanoma, head and neck, liver or kidney cancer.

This sequence joins TRBV4-3 and TRBJ2-7; the D gene is possibly TRBD1 (6 bases). Germline V gene sequence: CDR1 LGHNA, CDR2 YSLEER. There are 13 residues in the CDR3. The V and J ends lost 4 bases and 2 bases respectively, with 9 bases between them. The CDR3 loop is CASSLRDTYEQYF. In nucleotides, the CDR3 is TGCGCCAGCAGCCTCCGGGACACCTACGAGCAGTACTTC.

This chain uses TRBV19 with TRBJ1-2; 8 bases align to TRBD1. With V trimmed by 6 bases and J by 5 bases, 5 bases remained unmatched. This CDR3 comprises 13 residues. In germline, CDR1 is LNHDA, CDR2 SQIVND (reference sequence). CDR3 coding DNA: TGTGCCAGTAGGCGGGACAGGAAATATGGCTACACCTTC. Protein: CASRRDRKYGYTF.

The chain is built from TRBV5-6 and TRBJ2-1; D remains ambiguous. The V end was cut by 2 bases, the J end by 9 bases, with 12 bases between. The V gene's germline CDR1 is SGHDT and CDR2 YYEEEE. The CDR3 consists of 13 residues. CDR3 DNA sequence: TGTGCCAGCAGCTTTCGACGCGGCCGTGAGCAGTTCTTC. This sequence encodes CASSFRRGREQFF. The variable domain in full, with the rest retrieved from reference TRBV5-6 and TRBJ2-1, is DAGVTQSPTHLIKTRGQQVTLRCSPKSGHDTVSWYQQALGQGPQFIFQYYEEEERQRGNFPDRFSGHQFPNYSSELNVNALLLGDSALYLCASSFRRGREQFFGPGTRLTVL.

The chain carries TRBV29-1 and TRBJ1-2; D is perhaps TRBD1 (6 bases). Germline assignment: CDR1 SQVTM and CDR2 ANQGSEA. The germline V and J ends were trimmed by 3 bases and 6 bases, with 20 bases remaining between them. This CDR3 region has 15 residues. CDR3 DNA sequence: TGCAGCGTTGACGGCGGGACATTGGCGATGAATGGCTACACCTTC. It encodes CSVDGGTLAMNGYTF.

The chain couples TRBV4-3 to TRBJ1-6; 11 bases align to TRBD1. Germline V gene sequence: CDR1 LGHNA, CDR2 YSLEER. This CDR3 is built from 15 residues. With V trimmed by 3 bases and J by 9 bases, 4 bases remained unmatched. The CDR3 is CASSQVDRGRSPLHF. In nucleotides, the CDR3 is TGCGCCAGCAGCCAGGTGGACAGGGGGCGTTCACCCCTCCACTTT.

The genes are TRBV6-6 and TRBJ2-5; 10 nucleotides align to TRBD1. Germline CDR1 MNHNY, CDR2 SVGAGI (reference sequence). Trimming at V came to 8 bases and at J to 5 bases, leaving 5 bases not matched to a gene. This CDR3 has 13 amino acids. The CDR3 is CASATGGGETQYF. For the CDR3, the DNA is TGTGCCAGCGCGACAGGGGGCGGGGAGACCCAGTACTTC.

This clone was counted a single time. The rearrangement links TRBV27 to TRBJ2-7, with 7 nucleotides matching TRBD1. Germline V CDR1 and CDR2: MNHEY, SMNVEV (reference sequence). Germline trimming cut 5 bases from V and 4 bases from J; bases unmatched to any gene: 14. This CDR3 has 16 residues. CDR3 sequence reads: CASSLNTGEGGYEQYF. Written as DNA, the CDR3 is TGTGCCAGCAGTCTAAATACAGGGGAAGGGGGATACGAGCAGTACTTC.

The chain employs TRBV28 and TRBJ1-6; weak D call: TRBD1 (5 bases). V lost 2 bases and J 8 bases, leaving 10 bases between the germline ends. The CDR3 totals 14 residues. Germline assignment: CDR1 MDHEN and CDR2 SYDVKM. CDR3 DNA sequence: TGTGCCAGCAGTTTACCGGGGGATGATTCACCCCTCCACTTT. Protein sequence: CASSLPGDDSPLHF.

The chain combines TRBV27 with TRBJ2-5; 7 nucleotides match TRBD1. Germline V CDR1 and CDR2: MNHEY, SMNVEV (reference sequence). The junction had 11 bases not matched to a gene; V was cut back by 5 bases and J by 5 bases. The CDR3 is 15 residues long. The CDR3 region has the DNA TGTGCCAGCAGTCAGACGGGACAGTCTGCGGAGACCCAGTACTTC. Translated, it gives CASSQTGQSAETQYF.

The chain recombines TRBV5-8 with TRBJ1-1, with 7 bases fitting TRBD1. CDR3 length equals 14 residues. V dropped 4 bases and J dropped 6; count of bases not matched to a gene: 9. CDR1 and CDR2 from the germline V gene are SGHTS and YDEGEE. The CDR3 sequence is CASSATGNKAEAFF. The CDR3 coding sequence is TGTGCCAGCAGCGCGACAGGGAATAAGGCTGAAGCTTTCTTT.

This sequence joins TRBV9 and TRBJ2-1, with a weak D call TRBD2 (6 bases). The CDR3 has 13 amino acids. Germline V gene sequence: CDR1 SGDLS, CDR2 YYNGEE. The V and J ends lost 4 bases and 4 bases respectively, with 9 bases between them. This chain's CDR3 is CASSSRGYNEQFF. CDR3 nucleotides: TGTGCCAGCAGCTCGCGGGGATACAATGAGCAGTTCTTC.

The rearrangement uses TRBV6-1 and TRBJ2-5; 9 bases line up with TRBD1. Germline-derived CDR1 and CDR2 are MNHNS and SASEGT. V dropped 6 bases and J dropped 0; count of bases not matched to a gene: 2. The CDR3 sequence is 14 residues long. CDR3 amino acids: CASRQGAYQETQYF. The CDR3 coding sequence is TGTGCCAGCAGACAGGGGGCGTACCAAGAGACCCAGTACTTC.

The chain combines TRBV4-1 with TRBJ2-1; D call uncertain. Per the germline V gene, CDR1 is MGHRA and CDR2 is YSYEKL. The V gene lost 1 base and the J gene lost 1 base, with 17 bases spanning the gap. This CDR3 contains 18 residues. CDR3 residues: CASSQAVTDVGSYNEQFF. The CDR3 nucleotides are TGCGCCAGCAGCCAAGCGGTGACCGACGTAGGATCCTACAATGAGCAGTTCTTC.

The CDR3 DNA reads as TGTGCCAGCAGTACCGGGACAGGGCGCACAGATACGCAGTATTTT. Protein sequence: CASSTGTGRTDTQYF. The chain has TRBV11-3 and TRBJ2-3, with 9 bases matching TRBD1. CDR1 SGHNT and CDR2 YENEEA come from the germline V gene. There are 15 residues in the CDR3. Germline trimming cut 6 bases from V and 1 base from J; bases unmatched to any gene: 5.

V gene TRBV6-1 combines with J gene TRBJ2-7; D might be TRBD1 (5 bases). CDR1 MNHNS and CDR2 SASEGT come from the germline V gene. V gave up 1 base and J gave up 3 bases, with 13 bases separating them. This CDR3 has 15 amino acids. The CDR3 here is CASSEDVRQGYEQYF. The DNA of the CDR3 is TGTGCCAGCAGTGAAGATGTTAGGCAGGGCTACGAGCAGTACTTC.

The CDR3 nucleotides are TGTGCCAGCAGCTCGGGGGACCAAGAGACCCAGTACTTC. The encoded protein is CASSSGDQETQYF. The V and J genes are TRBV11-3 and TRBJ2-5, with D maybe TRBD2 (6 bases). Germline CDR1 SGHNT, CDR2 YENEEA. With 4 bases removed from V and 0 bases from J, the gap between germline ends came to 6 bases. This CDR3 has 13 residues.

The genes are TRBV10-3 and TRBJ2-7; D ambiguous. This CDR3 has 14 amino acids. V was clipped by 6 bases and J by 0 bases, with 12 bases between them. Germline loops: CDR1 ENHRY, CDR2 SYGVKD. The CDR3 spells CAIRLTESSYEQYF. The CDR3 DNA reads TGTGCCATCAGACTGACGGAGAGCTCCTACGAGCAGTACTTC.

The J gene is TRBJ2-1, the V gene TRBV30; 12 bases align to TRBD2. CDR1 GTSNPN and CDR2 SVGIG come from the germline V gene (reference sequence). J gave up 4 bases and V 3 bases, and 13 bases lay outside the gene matches. The CDR3 is 18 residues long. The CDR3 sequence: CAWSAGTSGPSWYNEQFF. Here the CDR3 DNA reads TGTGCCTGGAGCGCTGGGACTAGCGGGCCCTCCTGGTACAATGAGCAGTTCTTC.

This chain joins TRBV7-8 and TRBJ2-1, with D perhaps matching TRBD1 (6 bases). This CDR3 has 14 residues. CDR1 is SGHVS and CDR2 is FQNEAQ in the germline V gene. V lost 7 bases to trimming and J lost 4 bases, with 14 bases between them. The DNA of the CDR3 is TGTGCCAGCACTCCCGCAGGGGCATACAATGAGCAGTTCTTC. Translated, it gives CASTPAGAYNEQFF.

CDR3 coding DNA: TGTGCCAGCAGCGTAGATGTCTATGGCTACACCTTC. Encoded protein: CASSVDVYGYTF. The chain carries TRBV9 and TRBJ1-2; D is ambiguous. Trimming took 0 bases from V and 4 from J, leaving 4 bases between them. This CDR3 has 12 residues. Germline values: CDR1 SGDLS, CDR2 YYNGEE. Drawing the rest from reference TRBV9 and TRBJ1-2, the complete variable domain is DSGVTQTPKHLITATGQRVTLRCSPRSGDLSVYWYQQSLDQGLQFLIQYYNGEERAKGNILERFSAQQFPDLHSELNLSSLELGDSALYFCASSVDVYGYTFGSGTRLTVV.

The chain joins TRBV6-5 to TRBJ1-2, with 7 positions matching TRBD1. Per the germline V gene, CDR1 is MNHEY and CDR2 is SVGAGI. The CDR3 loop spans 16 amino acids. Trimming took 0 bases from V and 7 from J; bases not matched to a gene: 11. In DNA, the CDR3 is TGTGCCAGCAGTTACTCGGAGCGGGGGACAGTCGGTGGCTACACCTTC. Its protein product is CASSYSERGTVGGYTF.

J is TRBJ1-2 and V is TRBV25-1; 9 nucleotides align to TRBD1. V shed 6 bases, J shed 6 bases, and the junction held 8 bases outside the gene matches. CDR1 is MGHDK and CDR2 is SYGVNS in the germline V gene. This CDR3 spans 14 amino acids. In nucleotides, the CDR3 is TGTGCCAGCAGCCGGACAGGGGTATTGGATGGCTACACCTTC. Its translation: CASSRTGVLDGYTF.

V gene TRBV7-2 combines with J gene TRBJ1-5; possible D gene TRBD1, 6 bases. Germline V CDR1 and CDR2: SGHTA, FQGNSA. Trimming pared 5 bases from V and 0 bases from J, leaving 17 bases between. The CDR3 is 17 amino acids. The chain's CDR3 is CASSPLGGFVSNQPQHF. CDR3 sequence (DNA): TGTGCCAGCAGCCCCCTCGGGGGCTTCGTTAGCAATCAGCCCCAGCATTTT.

The CDR3, as DNA: TGTGCCAGCAGTTACGGGGACCGCTCCTACGAGCAGTACTTC. Translated, it gives CASSYGDRSYEQYF. V and J are TRBV6-5 and TRBJ2-7, with D tentatively TRBD1 or TRBD2 (5 bases each). The V end was cut by 2 bases, the J end by 0 bases, with 8 bases between. The CDR3 is 14 residues long. Germline V gene sequence: CDR1 MNHEY, CDR2 SVGAGI.

The genes are TRBV6-5 and TRBJ2-7, with 8 positions matching TRBD1. The germline V gene encodes CDR1 MNHEY and CDR2 SVGAGI. This CDR3 comprises 15 residues. J was trimmed by 5 bases and V by 6 bases; bases with no gene match: 12. CDR3 DNA: TGTGCCAGCAGCCACCACAGGACAGGGAGAAACGAGCAGTACTTC. It is translated as CASSHHRTGRNEQYF.

V usage is TRBV10-3 and J usage is TRBJ1-1, with 9 bases fitting TRBD1. Germline CDR1 and CDR2: ENHRY and SYGVKD. V shed 5 bases, J shed 0 bases, and the junction held 1 base outside the gene matches. This CDR3 region has 14 residues. The CDR3 sequence: CAISRQGVNTEAFF. CDR3 in DNA: TGTGCCATCAGTCGACAGGGGGTGAACACTGAAGCTTTCTTT.

This clone turned up a few times. The chain carries TRBV18 and TRBJ1-1, with D unresolved. The CDR3 covers 13 residues. The germline CDR1 and CDR2 sequences are KGHSH and LQKENI. Trimming pared 3 bases from V and 0 bases from J, leaving 5 bases between. The CDR3 DNA follows: TGTGCCAGCTCACCGACGGTGAACACTGAAGCTTTCTTT. This encodes CASSPTVNTEAFF.